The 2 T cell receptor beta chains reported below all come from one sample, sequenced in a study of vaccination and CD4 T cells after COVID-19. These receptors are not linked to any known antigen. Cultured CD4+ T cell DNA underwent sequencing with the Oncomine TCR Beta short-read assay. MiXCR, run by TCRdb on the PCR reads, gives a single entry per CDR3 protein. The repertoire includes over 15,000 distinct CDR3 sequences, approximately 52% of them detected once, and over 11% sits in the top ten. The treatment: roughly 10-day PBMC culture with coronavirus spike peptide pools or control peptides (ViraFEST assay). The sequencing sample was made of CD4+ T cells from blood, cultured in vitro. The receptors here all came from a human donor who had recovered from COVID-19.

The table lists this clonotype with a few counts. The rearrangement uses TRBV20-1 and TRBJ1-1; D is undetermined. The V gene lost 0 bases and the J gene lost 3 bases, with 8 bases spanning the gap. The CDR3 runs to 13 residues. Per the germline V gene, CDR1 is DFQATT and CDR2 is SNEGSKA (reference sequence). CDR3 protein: CSARDLTHTEAFF. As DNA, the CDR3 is TGCAGTGCTAGAGATTTAACCCACACTGAAGCTTTCTTT.

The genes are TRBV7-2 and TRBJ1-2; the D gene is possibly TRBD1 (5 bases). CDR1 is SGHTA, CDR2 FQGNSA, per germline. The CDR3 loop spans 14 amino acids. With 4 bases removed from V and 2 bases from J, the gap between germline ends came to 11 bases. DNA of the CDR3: TGTGCCAGCAGCTCTCTGACAGCGAACTATGGCTACACCTTC. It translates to CASSSLTANYGYTF. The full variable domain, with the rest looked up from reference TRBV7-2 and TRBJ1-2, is GAGVSQSPSNKVTEKGKDVELRCDPISGHTALYWYRQSLGQGLEFLIYFQGNSAPDKSGLPSDRFSAERTGGSVSTLTIQRTQQEDSAVYLCASSSLTANYGYTFGSGTRLTVV.